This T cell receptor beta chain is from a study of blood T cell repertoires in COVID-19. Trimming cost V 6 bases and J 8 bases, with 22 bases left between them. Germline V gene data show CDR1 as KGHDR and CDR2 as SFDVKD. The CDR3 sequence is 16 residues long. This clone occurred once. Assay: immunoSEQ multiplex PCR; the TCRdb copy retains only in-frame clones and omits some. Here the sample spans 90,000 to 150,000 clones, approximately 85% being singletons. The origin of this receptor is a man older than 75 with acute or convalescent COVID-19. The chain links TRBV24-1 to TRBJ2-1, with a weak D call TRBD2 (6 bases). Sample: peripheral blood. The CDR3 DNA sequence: TGTGCCACCAGTCAAACGGGGGAGCAGTTCCCCCATGAGCAGTTCTTC. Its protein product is CATSQTGEQFPHEQFF.